The 11 T cell receptor beta chains reported below all come from one sample, sequenced in a study of blood T cell repertoires in COVID-19. Repertoires were generated with immunoSEQ multiplex PCR, while TCRdb's copy carries only in-frame clones and drops some. Here the sample spans about 160,000 clones, around 87% being singletons. The material sequenced was peripheral blood. Receptors originate from a man between 18 and 35 years old with COVID-19, enrolled during active disease.

V and J are TRBV10-3 and TRBJ1-1; 8 nucleotides line up with TRBD1. The CDR3 has 15 amino acids. J was trimmed by 5 bases and V by 3 bases; bases with no gene match: 8. The germline V gene encodes CDR1 ENHRY and CDR2 SYGVKD. The CDR3 region has the DNA TGTGCCATCAGTGATATGCAGGGGGCAGGAACTGAAGCTTTCTTT. It yields the protein CAISDMQGAGTEAFF.

The gene calls are TRBV10-3 and TRBJ2-1, with 11 nucleotides matching TRBD2. The J segment lost 4 bases and the V segment lost 3 bases, leaving 5 bases of the junction unmatched. The CDR3 has 16 residues. In germline, CDR1 is ENHRY, CDR2 SYGVKD. The CDR3 bases are TGTGCCATCAGTGAAACGACTAGCGGGGTTTACAATGAGCAGTTCTTC. It specifies CAISETTSGVYNEQFF.

The CDR3 DNA follows: TGTGCCAGCAGCTTATCGGTCCGGACTAGTGCCACCTACGAGCAGTACTTC. This encodes CASSLSVRTSATYEQYF. This chain links TRBV11-2 with TRBJ2-7; 7 bases are shared with TRBD2. V was pared by 2 bases and J by 2 bases, with 12 bases of the junction left unmatched. This CDR3 is built from 17 residues. Germline CDR1 reads SGHAT; CDR2 reads FQNNGV.

V and J are TRBV7-2 and TRBJ2-3, with D possibly matching TRBD2 (5 bases). Between the trimmed V and J ends, which lost 1 base and 4 bases, there was a span of 12 bases. The CDR3 totals 15 residues. CDR1 is SGHTA and CDR2 is FQGNSA in the germline V gene. The CDR3 loop is CASSLVARGPDTQYF. The CDR3 DNA is TGTGCCAGCAGCTTAGTGGCACGCGGGCCAGATACGCAGTATTTT.

V gene TRBV28 combines with J gene TRBJ1-2; D is perhaps TRBD1 (5 bases). In germline, CDR1 is MDHEN, CDR2 SYDVKM. This CDR3 has 17 amino acids. The V end was cut by 4 bases, the J end by 2 bases, with 20 bases between. CDR3 protein: CASSYGRWEGSNYGYTF. As DNA, the CDR3 is TGTGCCAGCAGTTATGGGCGATGGGAGGGGTCGAACTATGGCTACACCTTC.

This clone appeared a few times. CDR3 in amino acids: CASSISGLAGITYEQYF. CDR3 DNA sequence: TGTGCCAGCAGCATATCGGGACTAGCGGGAATAACCTACGAGCAGTACTTC. V gene TRBV5-4 combines with J gene TRBJ2-7; 13 bases are a match to TRBD2. Germline CDR1 and CDR2: SGHNT and YYREEE (reference sequence). The V gene end was trimmed by 4 bases and the J gene end by 2 bases; junction bases not matched to a gene: 9. The CDR3 is 17 residues long.

V gene TRBV6-2 or TRBV6-3 combines with J gene TRBJ1-1; 9 bases line up with TRBD1. The CDR3 covers 18 residues. CDR1 and CDR2 from the germline V gene are MNHEY and SVGEGT. Trimming cost V 5 bases and J 3 bases; bases outside gene matches: 16. The CDR3: CASSLTIQMGQGDTEAFF. The CDR3 DNA reads as TGTGCCAGCAGTCTTACTATCCAAATGGGACAGGGTGACACTGAAGCTTTCTTT.

CDR3 DNA sequence: TGTGCCAGCAGTTATTGGCTAGCGAACGAGCAGTACTTC. This encodes CASSYWLANEQYF. The chain joins TRBV6-2 or TRBV6-3 to TRBJ2-7; a possible D gene is TRBD2 (6 bases). The CDR3 has 13 residues. Trimming removed 3 bases from V and 5 bases from J, with 11 bases in between. The V gene's germline CDR1 is MNHEY and CDR2 SVGEGT.

The chain is built from TRBV30 and TRBJ2-6; TRBD1 aligns across 9 bases. Germline assignment: CDR1 GTSNPN and CDR2 SVGIG (reference sequence). The J segment lost 0 bases and the V segment lost 3 bases, leaving 12 bases of the junction unmatched. The CDR3 sequence is 19 residues long. The DNA for the CDR3 is TGTGCCTGGAGCCCCATTCCCGGGACAGGGAGCTCTGGGGCCAACGTCCTGACTTTC. Translation: CAWSPIPGTGSSGANVLTF.

This clone was recorded once. The genes are TRBV3-1 (or the pseudogene TRBV3-2) and TRBJ2-3, with a possible D match to TRBD1 (5 bases). Germline CDR1 reads LGHDT; CDR2 reads YNNKEL (reference sequence). The CDR3 is 15 amino acids. V was trimmed by 5 bases and J by 0 bases, leaving 12 bases between them. CDR3 in amino acids: CASSTQGTSTDTQYF. DNA of the CDR3: TGTGCCAGCAGCACCCAGGGTACTAGCACAGATACGCAGTATTTT.

This clone was counted once. The V and J genes are TRBV6-5 and TRBJ1-6; D unresolved. The germline CDR1 and CDR2 sequences are MNHEY and SVGAGI. This CDR3 has 15 amino acids. V lost 0 bases and J lost 9, with 12 bases in between. CDR3 DNA: TGTGCCAGCAGTTACTCGGGAGGAGGAGGTTCACCCCTCCACTTT. It encodes CASSYSGGGGSPLHF.